Shown below are 18 T cell receptor beta chains from a single sample sequenced in a study of tumor-infiltrating lymphocytes in localized non-small cell lung cancer. Profiled with immunoSEQ multiplex PCR; TCRdb holds only in-frame clones, not every one. The data contain around 6,700 clones, roughly three fifths of them singletons. The sample was uninvolved lung tissue not adjacent to the tumor. These receptors were obtained from a human donor with non-small cell lung cancer.

This clone was counted once. V and J are TRBV11-3 and TRBJ1-1, with D maybe TRBD1 (5 bases). V shed 6 bases and J shed 0 bases, with 14 bases lying between them. The CDR3 extends over 15 amino acids. Germline loops: CDR1 SGHNT, CDR2 YENEEA. CDR3 nucleotide sequence: TGTGCCAGCAGAGGGGTATCGATAATGAACACTGAAGCTTTCTTT. Translated: CASRGVSIMNTEAFF.

The chain combines TRBV27 with TRBJ1-5; D gene ambiguous. V was clipped by 5 bases and J by 7 bases, with 15 bases between them. Germline CDR1 MNHEY, CDR2 SMNVEV (reference sequence). This CDR3 comprises 14 residues. CDR3 residues: CASSPRTLDQPQHF. The CDR3 DNA reads TGTGCCAGCAGTCCCCGGACCCTCGACCAGCCCCAGCATTTT.

The chain links TRBV16 to TRBJ1-1, with D possibly being TRBD1 (5 bases). Trimming took off 5 bases at V and 6 bases at J, with 13 bases between the two ends. The CDR3 has 13 residues. The germline CDR1 and CDR2 sequences are KGHSY and FQNENV. The CDR3 DNA sequence: TGTGCCAGCAGCTACCTCGAAGGGGCTGAAGCTTTCTTT. Its protein is CASSYLEGAEAFF.

The sample holds one count of this clone. The chain uses TRBV6-5 and TRBJ1-5; 7 nucleotides line up with TRBD1. Germline lookup yields CDR1 MNHEY and CDR2 SVGAGI. J was trimmed by 6 bases and V by 5 bases; bases with no gene match: 10. CDR3 size: 15 residues. CDR3 region: CASSPSAGGGQPQHF. Written as DNA, the CDR3 is TGTGCCAGCAGTCCGTCGGCAGGGGGTGGTCAGCCCCAGCATTTT.

The chain joins TRBV7-2 to TRBJ2-5; D may be TRBD1 or TRBD2 (6 bases each). The CDR3 has 15 residues. The ends were cut back, 5 bases at V and 7 bases at J, with 20 bases in the middle. From germline, CDR1 is SGHTA and CDR2 FQGNSA. DNA of the CDR3: TGTGCCAGCAGCCGCGTCGGGGGCGAAATCGGGACCCAGTACTTC. Its translation: CASSRVGGEIGTQYF.

This clone turned up a few times. The junction shows a germline mismatch at one end, possibly a read error. The CDR3 DNA reads as TGTGCCAGCAGCCACCTCCGGGAGCGGGAGACGTGTTTT. It specifies CASSHLRERETCF. The chain carries TRBV14 and TRBJ2-3; TRBD2 aligns across 8 bases. Germline V gene data show CDR1 as SGHDN and CDR2 as FVKESK. The CDR3 is 13 amino acids. Full variable domain (missing parts from reference TRBV14 and TRBJ2-3): EAGVTQFPSHSVIEKGQTVTLRCDPISGHDNLYWYRRVMGKEIKFLLHFVKESKQDESGMPNNRFLAERTGGTYSTLKVQPAELEDSGVYFCASSHLRERETCFGPGTRLTVL.

The chain couples TRBV19 to TRBJ2-7, with D possibly TRBD1 on 5 matching bases. Trimming pared 9 bases from V and 1 base from J, leaving 19 bases between. CDR1 LNHDA and CDR2 SQIVND come from the germline V gene (reference sequence). This CDR3 contains 15 residues. The CDR3 nucleotides are TGTGCCAGCCGCTCAGGGCTTTACGGGTCCTACGAGCAGTACTTC. Protein product: CASRSGLYGSYEQYF.

A few counts support this clone. The V and J genes are TRBV29-1 and TRBJ1-1, with unresolved D. Between the trimmed V and J ends, which lost 5 bases and 7 bases, there was a span of 11 bases. The CDR3 is 11 residues long. Germline lookup yields CDR1 SQVTM and CDR2 ANQGSEA. In DNA, the CDR3 is TGCAGCGTTTCAGCCGACCTTGAAGCTTTCTTT. It is translated as CSVSADLEAFF.

There are a few counts of this clone. CDR3 nucleotide sequence: TGTGCCAGCAGTTATCTCACTGAAGCTTTCTTT. Translating gives CASSYLTEAFF. This rearrangement joins TRBV6-6 to TRBJ1-1; D gene uncertain. Per the germline V gene, CDR1 is MNHNY and CDR2 is SVGAGI (reference sequence). The CDR3 extends over 11 amino acids. Trimming took 3 bases from V and 4 from J, leaving 3 bases between them.

V and J are TRBV27 and TRBJ1-2, with D possibly matching TRBD1 (5 bases). V shed 2 bases and J shed 0 bases, with 7 bases lying between them. This CDR3 has 14 residues. Germline assignment: CDR1 MNHEY and CDR2 SMNVEV (reference sequence). This CDR3 reads CASSLMGPNYGYTF. The CDR3 nucleotides are TGTGCCAGCAGTTTAATGGGGCCTAACTATGGCTACACCTTC.

This sequence joins TRBV7-9 and TRBJ1-6; D uncertain. This CDR3 has 14 residues. The V gene lost 3 bases and the J gene lost 8 bases, with 11 bases spanning the gap. CDR1 SEHNR and CDR2 FQNEAQ come from the germline V gene (reference sequence). The CDR3 DNA reads as TGTGCCAGCAGCTTGGGCAGCCGTGATTCACCCCTCCACTTT. Its translation is CASSLGSRDSPLHF. Full variable domain (remainder filled in from reference TRBV7-9 and TRBJ1-6): DTGVSQNPRHKITKRGQNVTFRCDPISEHNRLYWYRQTLGQGPEFLTYFQNEAQLEKSRLLSDRFSAERPKGSFSTLEIQRTEQGDSAMYLCASSLGSRDSPLHFGNGTRLTVT.

This clone has a handful of counts. The V call is TRBV20-1, the J call TRBJ1-2; D ambiguous. The CDR3 sequence is 11 residues long. V was trimmed by 3 bases and J by 3 bases, leaving 5 bases between them. Germline-derived CDR1 and CDR2 are DFQATT and SNEGSKA (reference sequence). The CDR3 protein is CSASPHYGYTF. Here the CDR3 DNA reads TGCAGTGCTAGCCCCCACTATGGCTACACCTTC.

The CDR3 coding sequence is TGTGCCAGCAGTTGGACGGTCTCCTACGAGCAGTACTTC. Translated: CASSWTVSYEQYF. This chain joins TRBV27 and TRBJ2-7; D not resolved. The germline V gene has CDR1 MNHEY and CDR2 SMNVEV (reference sequence). The ends were cut back, 4 bases at V and 0 bases at J, with 7 bases in the middle. CDR3 length: 13 amino acids.

V is TRBV11-3 and J is TRBJ2-7; no clear D. Trimming left V 5 bases short and J 2 bases short, with 13 bases between. The CDR3 extends over 14 amino acids. Per germline, CDR1 SGHNT and CDR2 YENEEA. CDR3 region: CASSPTMAPYEQYF. CDR3 nucleotides: TGTGCCAGCAGCCCCACTATGGCCCCCTACGAGCAGTACTTC. The full variable domain, with the rest looked up from reference TRBV11-3 and TRBJ2-7, is EAGVVQSPRYKIIEKKQPVAFWCNPISGHNTLYWYLQNLGQGPELLIRYENEEAVDDSQLPKDRFSAERLKGVDSTLKIQPAELGDSAVYLCASSPTMAPYEQYFGPGTRLTVT.

The chain joins TRBV20-1 to TRBJ2-7, with TRBD1 matching 7 bases. Germline V gives CDR1 DFQATT, CDR2 SNEGSKA (reference sequence). Trimming at V came to 6 bases and at J to 5 bases, leaving 4 bases not matched to a gene. This CDR3 spans 11 amino acids. The CDR3 here is CSARGNNEQYF. The CDR3 nucleotides are TGCAGTGCCAGGGGGAATAACGAGCAGTACTTC.

The chain has TRBV5-6 and TRBJ2-7, with D perhaps TRBD2 (6 bases). CDR3 length equals 14 residues. Germline V gives CDR1 SGHDT, CDR2 YYEEEE. Trimming removed 4 bases at V and 3 bases at J, with 14 bases between. CDR3 bases: TGTGCCAGCAGCCCGCAGGAGGGAAGCTACGAGCAGTACTTC. This encodes CASSPQEGSYEQYF. Filled out from reference TRBV5-6 and TRBJ2-7, the complete variable domain reads DAGVTQSPTHLIKTRGQQVTLRCSPKSGHDTVSWYQQALGQGPQFIFQYYEEEERQRGNFPDRFSGHQFPNYSSELNVNALLLGDSALYLCASSPQEGSYEQYFGPGTRLTVT.

This clone was observed a handful of times. V and J are TRBV5-6 and TRBJ2-6, with a tentative D call TRBD1 (6 bases). Germline V gives CDR1 SGHDT, CDR2 YYEEEE. This CDR3 region has 14 residues. Trimming removed 6 bases from V and 2 bases from J, with 9 bases in between. The CDR3 DNA reads as TGTGCCAGCACCTGGGGGCCTGGGGCCAACGTCCTGACTTTC. It yields the protein CASTWGPGANVLTF.

The chain carries TRBV6-1 and TRBJ1-5; D is unresolved. Trimming stripped 1 base from V and 16 bases from J, with 20 bases between. The V gene's germline CDR1 is MNHNS and CDR2 SASEGT. The CDR3 sequence is 14 residues long. The CDR3 spells CASSEDWVRSISHF. CDR3 nucleotides: TGTGCCAGCAGTGAAGATTGGGTCCGATCAATCAGCCATTTT.